These 6 T cell receptor beta chains came from one sample sequenced in a study of beta chain features in type 1 diabetes. Study-wide findings and caveats: TCRB CDR3 length was moderately but significantly reduced in all four CD4+ subsets of Type 1 diabetes patients.

What was sequenced were expressed TCRB transcripts, since all of the isolated RNA had been reverse transcribed. Clones were sequenced by immunoSEQ multiplex PCR, and TCRdb holds only the in-frame ones, with some missing. This sample has 640,000 or so clones, with over 12% found just once. Their specific antigens are unknown. Input material: naive CD4+ T cells from blood. These receptors were collected from a man younger than 35 with type 1 diabetes.

This chain connects TRBV9 to TRBJ1-1, with TRBD1 matching over 8 bases. CDR1 is SGDLS and CDR2 is YYNGEE in the germline V gene. The CDR3 is 15 amino acids. J lost 1 base, V lost 0 bases, and 2 bases had no gene match. The CDR3 loop is CASSVEGTGNTEAFF. The CDR3 DNA sequence: TGTGCCAGCAGCGTAGAGGGGACAGGGAACACTGAAGCTTTCTTT.

The chain employs TRBV9 and TRBJ1-1, with D uncertain. Germline CDR1 and CDR2: SGDLS and YYNGEE. The CDR3 consists of 14 residues. Trimming removed 0 bases from V and 0 bases from J, with 6 bases in between. The CDR3 loop is CASSVVLVNTEAFF. DNA for the CDR3: TGTGCCAGCAGCGTAGTACTCGTGAACACTGAAGCTTTCTTT.

In the case of this clone: The same CDR3 can be traced to other DNA sequences in this sample. V is TRBV6-4 and J is TRBJ2-3; D gene uncertain. Deletions cut 4 bases from V and 1 base from J, with 6 bases between. Germline values: CDR1 MRHNA, CDR2 SNTAGT. This CDR3 spans 13 amino acids. The CDR3 spells CASSAQGTDTQYF. The CDR3 region has the DNA TGTGCCAGCAGTGCGCAGGGCACAGATACGCAGTATTTT.

This clone was detected only a few times. The J gene is TRBJ2-3, the V gene TRBV5-1; 11 nucleotides agree with TRBD1. Germline V gives CDR1 SGHRS, CDR2 YFSETQ. The length of the CDR3 is 15 residues. V trimming: 4 bases; J trimming: 2 bases; junction bases outside the gene matches: 3. The CDR3 sequence: CASSRDRGYTDTQYF. DNA for the CDR3: TGCGCCAGCAGCCGGGACAGGGGGTACACAGATACGCAGTATTTT.

The gene calls are TRBV5-6 and TRBJ1-1, with 7 bases identical to TRBD1. CDR1 is SGHDT, CDR2 YYEEEE, per germline. The CDR3 runs to 14 residues. V lost 3 bases and J lost 10; bases outside the gene matches: 12. CDR3 coding DNA: TGTGCCAGCAGCTCGGCCCGACAGGGAAATTCAGCTTTCTTT. This gives the protein CASSSARQGNSAFF. The variable domain in full, completed from reference TRBV5-6 and TRBJ1-1, reads DAGVTQSPTHLIKTRGQQVTLRCSPKSGHDTVSWYQQALGQGPQFIFQYYEEEERQRGNFPDRFSGHQFPNYSSELNVNALLLGDSALYLCASSSARQGNSAFFGQGTRLTVV.

The CDR3 protein is CASSVSTSRHNEQFF. The CDR3 DNA sequence: TGTGCCAGCAGCGTATCGACTAGCAGACACAATGAGCAGTTCTTC. This chain uses TRBV9 with TRBJ2-1; 7 nucleotides line up with TRBD2. V was pared by 1 base and J by 5 bases, with 6 bases of the junction left unmatched. Per the germline V gene, CDR1 is SGDLS and CDR2 is YYNGEE. This CDR3 has 15 residues.